These 3 T cell receptor beta chains share one sample of origin, sequenced in a study of cytomegalovirus exposure and HLA in healthy donors. PCR amplification relied on 60 Vbeta primers (plus 13 Jbeta primers). Clones were sequenced by immunoSEQ multiplex PCR, and TCRdb holds only the in-frame ones, with some missing. The table has about 160,000 clones, approximately 80% seen once. Source material: PBMCs. The receptors were sampled from a woman aged 45-59 years in good health and CMV-seronegative.

V usage is TRBV19 and J usage is TRBJ2-4; D is possibly TRBD1 (6 bases). V shed 3 bases and J shed 4 bases, with 19 bases lying between them. The CDR3 consists of 17 residues. The germline V gene encodes CDR1 LNHDA and CDR2 SQIVND (reference sequence). CDR3 sequence (DNA): TGTGCCAGTAGTATTTTGGAGGCAGGGGCAGGGAAAAACATTCAGTACTTC. Translation gives CASSILEAGAGKNIQYF.

In its sample, this clone was seen a few times. This chain links TRBV28 with TRBJ1-1; D is unresolved. Germline CDR1 is MDHEN and CDR2 is SYDVKM. The CDR3 consists of 14 residues. V lost 4 bases and J 5 bases, leaving 14 bases between the germline ends. The CDR3 DNA is TGTGCCAGCAGTTCCGCCGGGGTTAAAACTGAAGCTTTCTTT. Translation: CASSSAGVKTEAFF.

J is TRBJ1-1 and V is TRBV7-2; no clear D gene. V was shortened by 2 bases and J by 7 bases, with 5 bases between the two germline ends. There are 11 residues in the CDR3. Germline CDR1 reads SGHTA; CDR2 reads FQGNSA. CDR3 DNA: TGTGCCAGCAGCTTAACTTTTGAAGCTTTCTTT. Translation: CASSLTFEAFF.